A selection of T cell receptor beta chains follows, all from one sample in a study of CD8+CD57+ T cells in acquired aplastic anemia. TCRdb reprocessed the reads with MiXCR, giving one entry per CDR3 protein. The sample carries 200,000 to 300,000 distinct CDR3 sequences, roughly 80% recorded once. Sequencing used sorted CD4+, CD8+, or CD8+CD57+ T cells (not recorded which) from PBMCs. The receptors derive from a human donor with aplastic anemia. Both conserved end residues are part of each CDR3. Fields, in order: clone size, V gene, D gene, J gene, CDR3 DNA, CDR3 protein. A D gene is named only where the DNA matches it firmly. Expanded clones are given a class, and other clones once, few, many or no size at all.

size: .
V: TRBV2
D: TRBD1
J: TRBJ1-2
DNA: TGTGCCAGCAGCTTGACAGGGGGCGCCGACTATGGCTTCGCCTTT
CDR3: CASSLTGGADYGFAF

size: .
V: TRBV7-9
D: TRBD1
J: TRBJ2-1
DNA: TGTGCCAGCAGCCCACAGAGACAGGGGGAGACCCATGAGCAGTTCTTC
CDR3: CASSPQRQGETHEQFF

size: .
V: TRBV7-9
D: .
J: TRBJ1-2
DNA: TGTGCCAGCAGCTCACGGGGCAGCGGGGTGGACTATGAGTACACCTTC
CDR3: CASSSRGSGVDYEYTF

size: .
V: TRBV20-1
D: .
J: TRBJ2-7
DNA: TGCAGTGCTGGGCGGGCCGGTTCCTACGAGCAGTGCTTC
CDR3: CSAGRAGSYEQCF

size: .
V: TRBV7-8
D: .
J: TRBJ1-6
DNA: TGTGCCAGCAGCTTAAGTGTAACCCCTTCACCCCTCCACTTT
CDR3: CASSLSVTPSPLHF

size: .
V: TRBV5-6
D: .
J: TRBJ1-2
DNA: TGTGCCAGCAGCTTGGAGGGGGGCTATGGCTACACCTTC
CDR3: CASSLEGGYGYTF

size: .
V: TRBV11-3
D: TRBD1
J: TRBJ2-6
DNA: TGTGCCAGCAGCTTAGATCTGACAGGGAACACTGACGTCCTGACTTTC
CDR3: CASSLDLTGNTDVLTF

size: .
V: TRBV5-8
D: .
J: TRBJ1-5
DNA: TGTGCCAGCAGCCTGGGGGGCTCTCAGCCCCAGCATTTT
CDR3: CASSLGGSQPQHF

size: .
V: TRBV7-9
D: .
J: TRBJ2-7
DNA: TGTGCCAGCAGCCTCTCCTACGAGCTGTACCTCGGGCCGTACTTC
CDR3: CASSLSYELYLGPYF

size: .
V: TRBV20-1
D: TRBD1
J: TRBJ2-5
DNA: TGCAGTGCTGATTCAACCCTACCGGGACAGGTGTACCAAGAGACCCAGTACTTC
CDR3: CSADSTLPGQVYQETQYF

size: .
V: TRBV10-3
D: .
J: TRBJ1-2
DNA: TGTGCCATCAGTGGGCTCCCCGGGAAGCTAGCGGGGGCTGACGGCTACACCTTC
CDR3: CAISGLPGKLAGADGYTF

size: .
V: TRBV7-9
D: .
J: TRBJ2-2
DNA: TGTGCCAGCAGCTCCCCCCTAGCGTACGCGAACACCGGGGAGCTGTTTTTT
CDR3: CASSSPLAYANTGELFF

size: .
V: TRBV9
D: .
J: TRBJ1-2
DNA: TGTGCCAGCAGCAGAGATCGACACGGAACAGGCTACACCTTC
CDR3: CASSRDRHGTGYTF

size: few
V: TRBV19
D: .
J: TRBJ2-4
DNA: TGTGCCAGCAGCTTGGCGGGACGGGAGCAGAGAAACATTCAGTACTTC
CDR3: CASSLAGREQRNIQYF

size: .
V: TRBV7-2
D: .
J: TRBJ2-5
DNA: TGTGCCAGCAGCAGGGCCTCCAGCCCAGAGACCCAGTACTTC
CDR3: CASSRASSPETQYF

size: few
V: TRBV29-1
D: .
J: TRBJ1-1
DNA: TGCAGCGTGGCCCGGACAGAAGAAGCTTTCTTT
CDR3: CSVARTEEAFF

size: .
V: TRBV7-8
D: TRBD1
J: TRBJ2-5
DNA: TGTGCCAGCAGCTTAGGACGAGGGGGCGATACCCAGTACTTC
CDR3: CASSLGRGGDTQYF

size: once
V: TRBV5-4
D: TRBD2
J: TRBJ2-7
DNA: TGTGCCAGCAGCTTTACTAGCGGCGGGATCTACGAGCAGTACTTC
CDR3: CASSFTSGGIYEQYF

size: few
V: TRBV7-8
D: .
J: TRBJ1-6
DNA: TGTGCCAGCAGCTTAGCCGGAGGTCCCGGAACCCAGCACCACTTT
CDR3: CASSLAGGPGTQHHF

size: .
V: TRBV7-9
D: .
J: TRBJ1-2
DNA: TGTGCCAGCAGCCCTAGCAGGGGCGGGGTCCAATACTTCTACACCTTC
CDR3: CASSPSRGGVQYFYTF

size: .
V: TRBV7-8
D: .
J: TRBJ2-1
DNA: TGTGCCAGCAGCCTTCCGCCAGTCTACACTGCGCAGTCCTTC
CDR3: CASSLPPVYTAQSF

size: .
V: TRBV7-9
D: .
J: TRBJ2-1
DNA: TGTGCCAGCACCGAGGGCAGGGCTTACAATGAGCAGTTCTTC
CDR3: CASTEGRAYNEQFF

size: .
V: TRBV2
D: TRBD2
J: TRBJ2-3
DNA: TGTGCCAGCAGTAAACTAGCGGTTGACACAGATACGCAGTATTTT
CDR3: CASSKLAVDTDTQYF

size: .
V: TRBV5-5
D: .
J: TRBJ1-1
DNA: TGTGCCAGCAGCTTGTGGGGGCCAGGGAACACTGAAGCTTTCTTT
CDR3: CASSLWGPGNTEAFF

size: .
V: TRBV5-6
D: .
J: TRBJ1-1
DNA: TGTGCCAGCAGCGTCTTCAGGATCAACACTGAAGCTTTCTTT
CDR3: CASSVFRINTEAFF

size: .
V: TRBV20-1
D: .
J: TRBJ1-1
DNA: TGCAGTGCTCCTATGACAGTCAACACTGAAGCTTTCTTT
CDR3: CSAPMTVNTEAFF

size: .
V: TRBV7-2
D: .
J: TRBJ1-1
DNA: TGTGCCAGCAGCTGGGCGGGGGGCGCGAACTATGACGCTTTCTTT
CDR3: CASSWAGGANYDAFF

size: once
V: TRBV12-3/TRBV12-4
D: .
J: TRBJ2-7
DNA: TGTGCCAGCACCACTACAGAAACTTCCTACGAGCAGTACTTC
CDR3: CASTTTETSYEQYF

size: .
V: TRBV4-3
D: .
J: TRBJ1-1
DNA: TGCGCCAGCAGCCACAATCCCGGGGGGCCGAGGACTGAAGCTTTCTTT
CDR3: CASSHNPGGPRTEAFF

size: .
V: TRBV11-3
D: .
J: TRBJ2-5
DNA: TGTGCCAGCAGCTTAGATCTGAAAGGGAACACTCAAGACTTC
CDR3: CASSLDLKGNTQDF

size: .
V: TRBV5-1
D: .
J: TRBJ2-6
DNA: TGCGCCAGCAGCTTAGCAGGTAGCAGCGCGGCCAACGTCCTGACTTTC
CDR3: CASSLAGSSAANVLTF

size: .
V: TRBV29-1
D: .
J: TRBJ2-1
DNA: TGCAGCGTTGGCCCGTACAATGAGCAGTTCTTC
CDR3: CSVGPYNEQFF

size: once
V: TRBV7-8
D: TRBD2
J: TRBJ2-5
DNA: TGTGCCTGCAGCGCAGCAGGACTAGCGGAGACCCAGTACTTC
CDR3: CACSAAGLAETQYF

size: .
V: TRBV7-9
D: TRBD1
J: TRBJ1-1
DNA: TGTGCCAGCAGCTTAGATCGGACAGGGGGGGCCGACGTCTTCTTT
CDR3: CASSLDRTGGADVFF

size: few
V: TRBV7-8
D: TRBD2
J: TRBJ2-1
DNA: TGTGCCAGTAGTATAGCGGGCGGACCCGACAAGCAGTATTTCTTC
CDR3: CASSIAGGPDKQYFF

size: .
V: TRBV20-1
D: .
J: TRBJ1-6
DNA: TGCAGTGCTAGAGACCCTTTCGGGAATTCACCCCTCCACTTT
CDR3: CSARDPFGNSPLHF

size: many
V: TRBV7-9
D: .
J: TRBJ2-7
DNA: TGTGCCAGCAGCTTAAAGGACCCCGAGCAGTACTTC
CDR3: CASSLKDPEQYF

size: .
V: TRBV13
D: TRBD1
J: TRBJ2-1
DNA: TGTGCCAGCATCCTCGGGACAGACCTATCCTACAATGAGCAGTTCTTC
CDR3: CASILGTDLSYNEQFF

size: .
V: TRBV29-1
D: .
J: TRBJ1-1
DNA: TGCAGCGTGGCGGAGCAGGGTACAGCTTTCTTT
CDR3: CSVAEQGTAFF

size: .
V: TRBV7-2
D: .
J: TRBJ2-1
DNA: TGTGCCAGCAGCATGACAAGCGGCGCCGACAATGGCTACTTCTTC
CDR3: CASSMTSGADNGYFF

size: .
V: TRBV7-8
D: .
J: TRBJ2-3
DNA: TGTGCCAGCAGCTTGACCATGGGGGGAGGCGGTGAGCAGTATTTT
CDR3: CASSLTMGGGGEQYF

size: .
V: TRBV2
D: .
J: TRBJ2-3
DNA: TGTGCCAGCACCCTCGGGGCAGATACGCAGTATTTT
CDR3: CASTLGADTQYF

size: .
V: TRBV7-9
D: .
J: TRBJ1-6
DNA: TGTGCCAGCAGCTTACCCGGGCCTATGGACAATTCACCCCTCCACTTT
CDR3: CASSLPGPMDNSPLHF

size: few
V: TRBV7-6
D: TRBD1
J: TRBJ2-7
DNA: TGTGCCAGCAGCTCGGGGACAGTTTACGAGCAGTACTTC
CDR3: CASSSGTVYEQYF

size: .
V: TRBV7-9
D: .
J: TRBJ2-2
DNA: TGTGCCAGCAGCTTATTGCGCGGGGAGCTGTTTTTT
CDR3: CASSLLRGELFF

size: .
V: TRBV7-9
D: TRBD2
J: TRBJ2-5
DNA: TGTGCCAGCAGCCGCGGGGGGGCCGTAGAGACCGAGTACTTC
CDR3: CASSRGGAVETEYF

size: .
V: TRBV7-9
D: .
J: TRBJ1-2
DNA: TGTGCCAGCAGCTCGAGGGGGGGGGCCGACTCTGGCACCACCTTC
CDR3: CASSSRGGADSGTTF

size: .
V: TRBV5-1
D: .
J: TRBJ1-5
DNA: TGTGCCAGCAGCTTGGGGGTCTCGAGTAATCAGCCCCAGCATTTT
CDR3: CASSLGVSSNQPQHF

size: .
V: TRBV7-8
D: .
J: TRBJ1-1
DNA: TGTGCCAGCAGCCTTCCGGCCGGGGGCGTGAACACTGAAGCTTTCTTT
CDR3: CASSLPAGGVNTEAFF

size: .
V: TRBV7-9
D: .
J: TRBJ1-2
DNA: .
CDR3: CASSASGTQYFGPTF

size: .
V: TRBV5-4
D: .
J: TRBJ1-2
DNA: TGTGCCAGCAGCGATGGGGGGAACCCGAAGGATGGCTACACCTTC
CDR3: CASSDGGNPKDGYTF